These 27 T cell receptor beta chains share one sample of origin, sequenced in a study of blood T cell repertoires in COVID-19. The repertoire was sequenced with immunoSEQ multiplex PCR; TCRdb's copy has only in-frame clones and lacks some. The data hold about 140,000 clones, with roughly four fifths observed a single time. The sample comprised peripheral blood. The receptor set was obtained from a woman older than 75 in a cohort sampled during active or convalescent COVID-19.

The J gene is TRBJ2-7, the V gene TRBV28, with 9 bases lining up with TRBD1. Germline V gene sequence: CDR1 MDHEN, CDR2 SYDVKM. Trimming cost V 5 bases and J 6 bases; bases outside gene matches: 8. The CDR3 is made up of 14 amino acids. In nucleotides, the CDR3 is TGTGCCAGCAGTACCCGGGACAGGGTAGGCGAGCAGTACTTC. Protein: CASSTRDRVGEQYF.

This clone appeared a single time. The gene calls are TRBV6-5 and TRBJ1-1; D not certain. The CDR3 length is 13 residues. V was cut by 6 bases and J by 0 bases, with 8 bases left in between. Germline CDR1 MNHEY, CDR2 SVGAGI. The CDR3 spells CASSPELNTEAFF. The DNA for the CDR3 is TGTGCCAGCAGCCCCGAGTTGAACACTGAAGCTTTCTTT.

V usage is TRBV7-2 and J usage is TRBJ2-1, with 8 positions matching TRBD2. Germline CDR1 reads SGHTA; CDR2 reads FQGNSA. The CDR3 runs 15 residues. V dropped 1 base and J dropped 7; count of bases not matched to a gene: 6. CDR3: CASSLVGLAANEQFF. The CDR3 region has the DNA TGTGCCAGCAGCTTAGTTGGACTAGCTGCTAATGAGCAGTTCTTC.

This chain uses TRBV6-5 with TRBJ2-5; 9 nucleotides match TRBD1. The germline gives CDR1 MNHEY, CDR2 SVGAGI. V was pared by 7 bases and J by 5 bases, with 11 bases of the junction left unmatched. CDR3 length: 15 amino acids. CDR3 protein: CASTPNRGPSETQYF. The CDR3 DNA sequence: TGTGCCAGCACCCCCAACAGGGGGCCTTCGGAGACCCAGTACTTC.

The chain links TRBV3-1 (or the pseudogene TRBV3-2) to TRBJ2-7, with TRBD2 identical over 7 bases. The CDR3 contains 15 residues. Unmatched junction bases numbered 8, after V lost 5 bases and J lost 1 base. Germline V CDR1 and CDR2: LGHDT, YNNKEL (reference sequence). CDR3 coding DNA: TGTGCCAGCAGCTTCAAAGCGGGGTTATCCTACGAGCAGTACTTC. It yields the protein CASSFKAGLSYEQYF.

This chain uses TRBV6-5 with TRBJ1-2; 9 bases line up with TRBD1. There are 15 residues in the CDR3. Per germline, CDR1 MNHEY and CDR2 SVGAGI. With V trimmed by 5 bases and J by 4 bases, 8 bases remained unmatched. This CDR3 is CASSLRGQGIYGYTF. The CDR3 DNA reads TGTGCCAGCAGTCTCCGCGGACAGGGGATCTATGGCTACACCTTC.

This clone was counted a few times. V is TRBV18 and J is TRBJ1-1, with D perhaps matching TRBD1 (5 bases). Trimming stripped 8 bases from V and 3 bases from J, with 10 bases between. This CDR3 is 12 amino acids long. Germline V gene data show CDR1 as KGHSH and CDR2 as LQKENI. The CDR3 protein is CASRGAYTEAFF. CDR3 bases: TGTGCCAGCAGGGGTGCATACACTGAAGCTTTCTTT.

This rearrangement joins TRBV11-3 to TRBJ2-5; D uncertain. CDR1 is SGHNT and CDR2 is YENEEA in the germline V gene. The CDR3 is made up of 14 amino acids. The V and J ends lost 0 bases and 3 bases respectively, with 8 bases between them. This CDR3 is CASSLDRHEETQYF. DNA of the CDR3: TGTGCCAGCAGCTTAGATCGACACGAAGAGACCCAGTACTTC. The full variable domain, rest sourced from reference TRBV11-3 and TRBJ2-5, is EAGVVQSPRYKIIEKKQPVAFWCNPISGHNTLYWYLQNLGQGPELLIRYENEEAVDDSQLPKDRFSAERLKGVDSTLKIQPAELGDSAVYLCASSLDRHEETQYFGPGTRLLVL.

The CDR3 DNA reads TGTGCCAGCAGCTCCGACTACCTAAGCACAGATACGCAGTATTTT. Protein: CASSSDYLSTDTQYF. This chain connects TRBV7-2 to TRBJ2-3; perhaps TRBD2 as D (5 bases). CDR3 length: 15 amino acids. CDR1 is SGHTA and CDR2 is FQGNSA in the germline V gene. Trimming removed 4 bases from V and 0 bases from J, with 11 bases in between.

This chain connects TRBV1 to TRBJ1-4; the table's D call TRBD1 went unverified against the DNA. TRBV1 is annotated as a pseudogene. There are 16 residues in the CDR3. The CDR3 protein is CTSTSGRRISNEKLFF. The CDR3, as DNA: TGCACCAGCACTTCAGGCAGGCGAATTTCTAATGAAAAACTGTTTTTT.

The V gene is TRBV7-8, the J gene TRBJ1-2; a possible D gene is TRBD1 (5 bases). With 3 bases removed from V and 4 bases from J, the gap between germline ends came to 21 bases. The V gene's germline CDR1 is SGHVS and CDR2 FQNEAQ. The CDR3 extends over 17 amino acids. The CDR3 sequence: CASSLSTRSQGSYGYTF. CDR3 nucleotide sequence: TGTGCCAGCAGCTTGTCGACTAGGAGTCAGGGCTCCTATGGCTACACCTTC.

J is TRBJ2-1 and V is TRBV14, with TRBD1 matching over 10 bases. The V and J ends lost 3 bases and 6 bases, in that order; junction bases with no gene match: 5. The germline V gene has CDR1 SGHDN and CDR2 FVKESK. The CDR3 covers 15 residues. The CDR3 loop is CASSQFRDRGNEQFF. DNA for the CDR3: TGTGCCAGCAGCCAGTTCCGGGACAGGGGCAATGAGCAGTTCTTC.

This clone was seen a handful of times. The V gene is TRBV6-5, the J gene TRBJ1-2; 9 bases agree with TRBD1. V dropped 5 bases and J dropped 8; count of bases not matched to a gene: 12. This CDR3 comprises 15 residues. Germline V gene data show CDR1 as MNHEY and CDR2 as SVGAGI. CDR3 loop: CASSPRDRVMRGYTF. The CDR3 coding sequence is TGTGCCAGCAGTCCCCGGGACAGGGTCATGCGGGGCTACACCTTC.

V is TRBV5-4 and J is TRBJ2-7; no firm D call. Trimming shortened V by 4 bases and J by 3 bases, and 14 bases separated the two germline ends. The CDR3 is made up of 14 amino acids. Germline V gene data show CDR1 as SGHNT and CDR2 as YYREEE (reference sequence). CDR3 in DNA: TGTGCCAGCAGCCCCGCCGGCAGGCACTACGAGCAGTACTTC. Its protein product is CASSPAGRHYEQYF.

CDR3 nucleotide sequence: TGTGCCAGCAGTCGGGACAGGCAGGACTATGGCTACACCTTC. This codes for CASSRDRQDYGYTF. The V call is TRBV2, the J call TRBJ1-2; 8 positions agree with TRBD1. The CDR3 spans 14 residues. V shed 5 bases, J shed 3 bases, and the junction held 5 bases outside the gene matches. Germline loops: CDR1 SNHLY, CDR2 FYNNEI.

This chain joins TRBV7-9 and TRBJ1-2, with 7 bases fitting TRBD1. This CDR3 has 15 residues. The ends lost 5 bases at V and 2 bases at J; junction bases unmatched: 8. Per germline, CDR1 SEHNR and CDR2 FQNEAQ (reference sequence). CDR3 protein: CASSAGDSLNYGYTF. The CDR3 region has the DNA TGTGCCAGCAGCGCAGGGGACAGCCTAAACTATGGCTACACCTTC.

The chain uses TRBV6-5 and TRBJ1-6; no definite D call. The CDR3 sequence is 12 residues long. V shed 7 bases and J shed 9 bases, with 10 bases lying between them. The germline V gene encodes CDR1 MNHEY and CDR2 SVGAGI. The CDR3 nucleotides are TGTGCCAGCACCCAATTTCCTTCACCCCTCCACTTT. It specifies CASTQFPSPLHF.

The chain couples TRBV19 to TRBJ1-5; D not certain. This CDR3 has 16 amino acids. Germline V lookup: CDR1 LNHDA, CDR2 SQIVND (reference sequence). Between the trimmed V and J ends, which lost 7 bases and 9 bases, there was a span of 25 bases. Here the CDR3 reads CASMRRTEPTVRPQHF. The CDR3 DNA is TGTGCCAGTATGAGGAGGACGGAGCCGACGGTACGGCCCCAGCATTTT.

This clone was seen a few times. The chain couples TRBV14 to TRBJ1-6; D is unresolved. CDR3 length equals 14 residues. V was shortened by 0 bases and J by 10 bases, with 10 bases between the two germline ends. The germline V gene has CDR1 SGHDN and CDR2 FVKESK. CDR3 sequence (DNA): TGTGCCAGCAGCCAAGAAGCCTTCAAATCACCCCTCCACTTT. This gives the protein CASSQEAFKSPLHF.

This chain uses TRBV5-1 with TRBJ1-4; TRBD1 matches at 9 bases. Germline CDR1 and CDR2: SGHRS and YFSETQ. CDR3 length equals 14 residues. V dropped 0 bases and J dropped 10; count of bases not matched to a gene: 4. The CDR3 DNA is TGCGCCAGCAGCTTGGGGACAGGGGACGTAAAACTGTTTTTT. Its translation: CASSLGTGDVKLFF.

This chain uses TRBV9 with TRBJ2-1, with 13 bases matching TRBD2. Germline V gives CDR1 SGDLS, CDR2 YYNGEE. V shed 2 bases and J 6 bases; nucleotides not matched to a gene: 2. CDR3 size: 15 residues. CDR3 sequence reads: CASSVTSGGINEQFF. The DNA for the CDR3 is TGTGCCAGCAGCGTGACTAGCGGGGGGATCAATGAGCAGTTCTTC.

The chain has TRBV2 and TRBJ1-2; the D gene is possibly TRBD1 (5 bases). V was pared by 4 bases and J by 7 bases, with 13 bases between. From germline, CDR1 is SNHLY and CDR2 FYNNEI. The length of the CDR3 is 13 residues. The CDR3 region is CASSVQGFGGYTF. For the CDR3, the DNA is TGTGCCAGCAGTGTTCAGGGTTTCGGTGGCTACACCTTC.

This chain links TRBV11-1 with TRBJ2-5, with a tentative D call TRBD1 (6 bases). Germline V gene data show CDR1 as SGHAT and CDR2 as FQDESV (reference sequence). Trimming cost V 2 bases and J 5 bases, with 12 bases left between them. This CDR3 is built from 14 residues. For the CDR3, the DNA is TGTGCCAGCAGCTTATTTTGGACAGAGGAGACCCAGTACTTC. It is translated as CASSLFWTEETQYF.

The chain employs TRBV6-6 and TRBJ1-5; 11 nucleotides line up with TRBD1. The V gene end was trimmed by 2 bases and the J gene end by 4 bases; junction bases not matched to a gene: 4. Germline CDR1 MNHNY, CDR2 SVGAGI (reference sequence). The CDR3 is made up of 16 amino acids. The CDR3 DNA is TGTGCCAGCAGTTACCGGACAGGGGGCAGGAATCAGCCCCAGCATTTT. Its translation: CASSYRTGGRNQPQHF.

V and J are TRBV4-1 and TRBJ1-2; the match to TRBD1 covers 7 bases. Germline-derived CDR1 and CDR2 are MGHRA and YSYEKL. This CDR3 contains 13 residues. V lost 5 bases to trimming and J lost 5 bases; unmatched junction nucleotides: 5. CDR3 residues: CASSTGQEYGYTF. CDR3 nucleotide sequence: TGCGCCAGCAGCACCGGACAGGAGTATGGCTACACCTTC.

V gene TRBV5-6 combines with J gene TRBJ1-2; D remains unclear. Trimming pared 2 bases from V and 2 bases from J, leaving 10 bases between. Germline lookup yields CDR1 SGHDT and CDR2 YYEEEE. CDR3 size: 14 residues. The CDR3 protein is CASSFFGGNYGYTF. The CDR3 nucleotides read TGTGCCAGCAGCTTTTTTGGAGGCAACTATGGCTACACCTTC.

The chain recombines TRBV7-3 with TRBJ2-5; D possibly corresponds to TRBD2 (6 bases). V was pared by 2 bases and J by 5 bases, with 15 bases between. Germline CDR1 is SGHTA and CDR2 is FQGTGA. The CDR3 has 15 amino acids. The CDR3 DNA follows: TGTGCCAGCAGCTTAGAAGGGGCCAGCGGGGAGACCCAGTACTTC. Its translation is CASSLEGASGETQYF.